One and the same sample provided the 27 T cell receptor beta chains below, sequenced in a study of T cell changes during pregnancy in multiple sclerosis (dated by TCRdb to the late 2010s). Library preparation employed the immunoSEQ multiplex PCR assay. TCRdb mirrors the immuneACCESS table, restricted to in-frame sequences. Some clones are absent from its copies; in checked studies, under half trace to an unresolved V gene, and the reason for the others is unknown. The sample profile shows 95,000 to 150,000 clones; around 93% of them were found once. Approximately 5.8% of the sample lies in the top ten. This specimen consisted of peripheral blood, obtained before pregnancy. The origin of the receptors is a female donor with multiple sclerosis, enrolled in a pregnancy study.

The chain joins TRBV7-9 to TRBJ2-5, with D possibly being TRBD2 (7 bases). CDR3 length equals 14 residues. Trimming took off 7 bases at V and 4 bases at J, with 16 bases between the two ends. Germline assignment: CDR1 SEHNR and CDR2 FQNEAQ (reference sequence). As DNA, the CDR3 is TGTGCCAGCAACCACCGGGGGGCCTCAGAGACCCAGTACTTC. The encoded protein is CASNHRGASETQYF.

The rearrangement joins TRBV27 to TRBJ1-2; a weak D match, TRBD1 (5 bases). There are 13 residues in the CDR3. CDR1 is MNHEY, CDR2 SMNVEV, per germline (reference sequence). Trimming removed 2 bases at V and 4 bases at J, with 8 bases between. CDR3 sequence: CASSLNRFYGYTF. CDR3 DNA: TGTGCCAGCAGTTTAAACAGGTTCTATGGCTACACCTTC.

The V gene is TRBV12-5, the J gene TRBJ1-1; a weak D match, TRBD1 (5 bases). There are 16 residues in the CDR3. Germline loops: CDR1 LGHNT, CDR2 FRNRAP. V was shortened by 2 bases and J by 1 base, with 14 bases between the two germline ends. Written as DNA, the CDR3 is TGTGCTAGTGGTTTGCTCACTCCGGACAAGAACACTGAAGCTTTCTTT. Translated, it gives CASGLLTPDKNTEAFF.

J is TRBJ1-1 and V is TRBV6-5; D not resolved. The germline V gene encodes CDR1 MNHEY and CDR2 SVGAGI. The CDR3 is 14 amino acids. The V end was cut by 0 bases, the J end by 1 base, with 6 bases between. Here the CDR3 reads CASSYSRQNTEAFF. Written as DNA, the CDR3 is TGTGCCAGCAGTTACTCAAGACAGAACACTGAAGCTTTCTTT.

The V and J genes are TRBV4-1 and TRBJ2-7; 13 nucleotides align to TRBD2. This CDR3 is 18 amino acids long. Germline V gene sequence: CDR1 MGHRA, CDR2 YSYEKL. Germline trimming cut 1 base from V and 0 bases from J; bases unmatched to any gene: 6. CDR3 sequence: CASSQGTSGSHSSYEQYF. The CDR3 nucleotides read TGCGCCAGCAGCCAAGGGACTAGCGGGAGCCACAGCTCCTACGAGCAGTACTTC.

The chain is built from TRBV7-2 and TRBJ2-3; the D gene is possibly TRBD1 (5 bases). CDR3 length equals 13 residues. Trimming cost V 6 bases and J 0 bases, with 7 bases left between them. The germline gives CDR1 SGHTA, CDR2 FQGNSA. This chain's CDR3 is CASRWGSTDTQYF. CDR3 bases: TGTGCCAGCAGATGGGGCAGCACAGATACGCAGTATTTT.

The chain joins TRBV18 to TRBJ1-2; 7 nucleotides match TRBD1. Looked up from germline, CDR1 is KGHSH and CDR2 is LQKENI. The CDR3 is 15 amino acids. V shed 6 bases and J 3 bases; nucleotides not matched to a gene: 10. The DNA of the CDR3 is TGTGCCAGCTCTCGGGAGGGGGCGCCGGACTATGGCTACACCTTC. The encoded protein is CASSREGAPDYGYTF. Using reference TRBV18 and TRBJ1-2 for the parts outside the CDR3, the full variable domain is NAGVMQNPRHLVRRRGQEARLRCSPMKGHSHVYWYRQLPEEGLKFMVYLQKENIIDESGMPKERFSAEFPKEGPSILRIQQVVRGDSAAYFCASSREGAPDYGYTFGSGTRLTVV.

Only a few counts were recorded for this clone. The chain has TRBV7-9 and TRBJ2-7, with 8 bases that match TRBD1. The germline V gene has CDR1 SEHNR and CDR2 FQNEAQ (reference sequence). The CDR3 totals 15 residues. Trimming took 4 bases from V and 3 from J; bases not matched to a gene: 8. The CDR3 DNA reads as TGTGCCAGCAGCTCGAGGACAGGGCGGATCTACGAGCAGTACTTC. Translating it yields CASSSRTGRIYEQYF.

Here the CDR3 reads CASSDSSQGEQFF. The CDR3 region has the DNA TGTGCCAGCAGTGACTCGAGTCAGGGAGAGCAGTTCTTC. V usage is TRBV6-4 and J usage is TRBJ2-1; maybe TRBD1 (5 bases). The CDR3 length is 13 residues. V lost 0 bases, J lost 10 bases, and 10 bases lay in between. CDR1 and CDR2 (germline): MRHNA, SNTAGT.

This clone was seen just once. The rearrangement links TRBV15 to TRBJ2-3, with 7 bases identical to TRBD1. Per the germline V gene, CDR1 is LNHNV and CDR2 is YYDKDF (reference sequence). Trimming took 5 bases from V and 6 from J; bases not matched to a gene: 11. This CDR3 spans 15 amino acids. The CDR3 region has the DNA TGTGCCACCAGCCTAGGCAGGGGGTACTTGGATACGCAGTATTTT. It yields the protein CATSLGRGYLDTQYF. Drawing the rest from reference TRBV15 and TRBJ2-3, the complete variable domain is DAMVIQNPRYQVTQFGKPVTLSCSQTLNHNVMYWYQQKSSQAPKLLFHYYDKDFNNEADTPDNFQSRRPNTSFCFLDIRSPGLGDTAMYLCATSLGRGYLDTQYFGPGTRLTVL.

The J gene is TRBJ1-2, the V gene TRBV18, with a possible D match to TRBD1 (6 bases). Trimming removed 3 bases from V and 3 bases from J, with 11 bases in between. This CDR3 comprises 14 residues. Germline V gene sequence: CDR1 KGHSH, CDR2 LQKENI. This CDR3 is CASSPRGGDYGYTF. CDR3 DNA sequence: TGTGCCAGCTCACCTCGGGGGGGCGACTATGGCTACACCTTC.

The CDR3: CASSESGAGNIDEQFF. Written as DNA, the CDR3 is TGCGCCAGCAGTGAGTCTGGAGCGGGAAACATTGATGAGCAGTTCTTC. The chain couples TRBV10-1 to TRBJ2-1, with 7 bases aligning to TRBD2. The CDR3 totals 16 residues. After removal of 0 bases from V and 8 bases from J, the junction contained 10 bases not matched to a gene. The V gene's germline CDR1 is WNHNN and CDR2 SYGVQD (reference sequence).

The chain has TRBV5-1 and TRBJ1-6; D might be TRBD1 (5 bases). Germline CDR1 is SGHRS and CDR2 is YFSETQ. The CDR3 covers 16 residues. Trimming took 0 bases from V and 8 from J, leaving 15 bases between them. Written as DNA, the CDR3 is TGCGCCAGCAGCTTGGTTGCGGGGGAACGGGATTCACCCCTCCACTTT. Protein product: CASSLVAGERDSPLHF. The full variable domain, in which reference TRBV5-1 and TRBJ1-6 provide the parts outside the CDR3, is KAGVTQTPRYLIKTRGQQVTLSCSPISGHRSVSWYQQTPGQGLQFLFEYFSETQRNKGNFPGRFSGRQFSNSRSEMNVSTLELGDSALYLCASSLVAGERDSPLHFGNGTRLTVT.

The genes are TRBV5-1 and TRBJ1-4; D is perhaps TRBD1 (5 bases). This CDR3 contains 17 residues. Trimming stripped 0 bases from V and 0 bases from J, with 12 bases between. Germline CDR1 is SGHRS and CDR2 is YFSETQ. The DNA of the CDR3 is TGCGCCAGCAGCTTGGTCCCACCGGGGGCAACTAATGAAAAACTGTTTTTT. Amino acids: CASSLVPPGATNEKLFF. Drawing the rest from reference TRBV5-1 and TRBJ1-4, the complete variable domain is KAGVTQTPRYLIKTRGQQVTLSCSPISGHRSVSWYQQTPGQGLQFLFEYFSETQRNKGNFPGRFSGRQFSNSRSEMNVSTLELGDSALYLCASSLVPPGATNEKLFFGSGTQLSVL.

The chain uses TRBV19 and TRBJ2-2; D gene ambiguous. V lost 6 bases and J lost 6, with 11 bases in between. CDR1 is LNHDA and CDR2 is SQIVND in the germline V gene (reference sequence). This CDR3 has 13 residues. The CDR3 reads CASRPSGSGELFF. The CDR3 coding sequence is TGTGCCAGTAGACCTTCCGGGTCCGGGGAGCTGTTTTTT.

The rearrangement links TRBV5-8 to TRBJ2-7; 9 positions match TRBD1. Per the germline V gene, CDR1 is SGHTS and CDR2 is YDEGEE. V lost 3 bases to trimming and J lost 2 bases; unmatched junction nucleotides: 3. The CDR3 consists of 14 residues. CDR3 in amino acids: CASSWGQGAYEQYF. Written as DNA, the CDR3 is TGTGCCAGCAGCTGGGGACAGGGAGCCTACGAGCAGTACTTC. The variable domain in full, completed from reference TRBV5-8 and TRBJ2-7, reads EAGVTQSPTHLIKTRGQQATLRCSPISGHTSVYWYQQALGLGLQFLLWYDEGEERNRGNFPPRFSGRQFPNYSSELNVNALELEDSALYLCASSWGQGAYEQYFGPGTRLTVT.

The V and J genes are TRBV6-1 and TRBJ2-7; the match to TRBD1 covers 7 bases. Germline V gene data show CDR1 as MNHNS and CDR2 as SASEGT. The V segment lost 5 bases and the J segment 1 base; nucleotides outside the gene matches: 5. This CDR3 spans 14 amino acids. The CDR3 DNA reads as TGTGCCAGCAGTTTCGGACAGGTTTCCTACGAGCAGTACTTC. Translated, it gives CASSFGQVSYEQYF.

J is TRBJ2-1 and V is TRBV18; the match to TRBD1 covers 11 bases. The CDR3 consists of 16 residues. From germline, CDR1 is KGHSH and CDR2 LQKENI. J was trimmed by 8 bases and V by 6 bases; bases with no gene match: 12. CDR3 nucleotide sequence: TGTGCCAGCTCCTTTTCTCGGACAGGGGGCGAGGATGAGCAGTTCTTC. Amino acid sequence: CASSFSRTGGEDEQFF.

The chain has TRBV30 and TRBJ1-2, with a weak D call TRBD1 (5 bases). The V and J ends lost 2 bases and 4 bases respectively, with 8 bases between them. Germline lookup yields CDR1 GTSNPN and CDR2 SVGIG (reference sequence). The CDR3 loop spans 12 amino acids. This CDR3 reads CAWSTTGYGYTF. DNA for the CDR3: TGTGCCTGGAGTACCACAGGCTATGGCTACACCTTC.

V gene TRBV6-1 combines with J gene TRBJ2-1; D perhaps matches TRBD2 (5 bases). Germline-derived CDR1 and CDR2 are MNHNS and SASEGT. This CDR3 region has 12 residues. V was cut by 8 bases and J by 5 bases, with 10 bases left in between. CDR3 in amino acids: CASGLANNEQFF. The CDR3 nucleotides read TGTGCCAGCGGCCTAGCAAACAATGAGCAGTTCTTC.

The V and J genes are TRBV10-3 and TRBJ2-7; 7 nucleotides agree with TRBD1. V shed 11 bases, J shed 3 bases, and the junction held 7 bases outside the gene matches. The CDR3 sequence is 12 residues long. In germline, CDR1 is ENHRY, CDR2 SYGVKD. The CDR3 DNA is TGTGCCGTCCGGGACAGACTCTACGAGCAGTACTTC. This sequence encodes CAVRDRLYEQYF.

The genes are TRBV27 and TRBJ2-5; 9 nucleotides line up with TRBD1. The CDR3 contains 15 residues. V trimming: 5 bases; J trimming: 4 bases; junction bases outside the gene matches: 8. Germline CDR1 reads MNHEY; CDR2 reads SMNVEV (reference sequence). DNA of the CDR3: TGTGCCAGCAGTACCGGGACAGGGTTTGGAGAGACCCAGTACTTC. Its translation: CASSTGTGFGETQYF.

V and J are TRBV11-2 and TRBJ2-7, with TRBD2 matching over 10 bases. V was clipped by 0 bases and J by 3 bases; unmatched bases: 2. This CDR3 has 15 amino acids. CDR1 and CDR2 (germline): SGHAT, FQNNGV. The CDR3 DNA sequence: TGTGCCAGCAGCTTAGAGGCTAGCGGGAGCTACGAGCAGTACTTC. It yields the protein CASSLEASGSYEQYF.

CDR3: CASRVSGVISTDTQYF. The CDR3 region has the DNA TGTGCCAGCAGGGTCAGCGGGGTAATTAGCACAGATACGCAGTATTTT. This rearrangement joins TRBV5-4 to TRBJ2-3, with 7 bases aligning to TRBD2. The V segment lost 5 bases and the J segment 0 bases; nucleotides outside the gene matches: 9. The germline gives CDR1 SGHNT, CDR2 YYREEE (reference sequence). The CDR3 runs 16 residues.

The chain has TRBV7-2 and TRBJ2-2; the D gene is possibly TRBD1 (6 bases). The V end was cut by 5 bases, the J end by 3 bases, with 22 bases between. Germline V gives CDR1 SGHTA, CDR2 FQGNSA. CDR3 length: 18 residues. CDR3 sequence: CASSPRVTASGDTGELFF. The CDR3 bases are TGTGCCAGCAGCCCGAGGGTTACGGCATCAGGGGACACCGGGGAGCTGTTTTTT.

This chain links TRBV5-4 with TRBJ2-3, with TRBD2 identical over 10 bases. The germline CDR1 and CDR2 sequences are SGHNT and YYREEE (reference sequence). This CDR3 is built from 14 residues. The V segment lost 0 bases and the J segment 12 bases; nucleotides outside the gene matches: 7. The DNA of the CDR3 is TGTGCCAGCAGCTTGGACGCTAGCGGGGGCGGACAGTATTTT. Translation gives CASSLDASGGGQYF.

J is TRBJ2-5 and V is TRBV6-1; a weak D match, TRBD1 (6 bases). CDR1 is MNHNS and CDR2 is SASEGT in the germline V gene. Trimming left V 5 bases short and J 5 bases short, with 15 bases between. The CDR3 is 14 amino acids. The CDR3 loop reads CASSPRQDGETQYF. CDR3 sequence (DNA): TGTGCCAGCAGTCCGAGACAGGACGGGGAGACCCAGTACTTC.